This T cell receptor (beta chain) was found in a study of T-cell reconstitution after alpha-beta-depleted transplantation in children. Findings and caveats of the study: Most T-cell counts and diversity one year after the transplant came from T cells that were newly produced.

Germline CDR1 is LGHNA and CDR2 is YSLEER. The CDR3 is 14 amino acids. V dropped 4 bases and J dropped 4 bases, with 11 bases sitting between them. As it was prepared, the TCRbeta library received unique molecular identifiers. TCRdb re-analysed the PCR reads in MiXCR, keeping a single row per CDR3 protein. The sample carries 240,000 or so distinct CDR3 sequences, roughly 8.2% recorded once. This clonotype was picked up many times. Its antigen is as yet unknown. This sequence originates from a male patient younger than 18 who had a stem cell transplant for acute lymphoblastic leukemia, so the T cells may come from the graft donor. This chain connects TRBV4-3 to TRBJ1-5; D not certain. Sequencing used PBMCs, mostly from graft donor cells, obtained 180 days after TCRalphabeta/CD19-depleted stem cell transplant. In DNA, the CDR3 is TGCGCCAGCAGCCCTTCAGAGGGTAATCAGCCCCAGCATTTT. It translates to CASSPSEGNQPQHF.